A selection of T cell receptor beta chains follows, all from one sample in a study of OX40 agonist ivuxolimab in advanced cancers. Sequencing used immunoSEQ multiplex PCR; TCRdb keeps in-frame clones, though not all of them. The sample has tens of thousands of clones; 75% to 90% are singletons. The sequenced sample was CD4+ or CD8+ T cells sorted from blood, obtained in a trial of the OX40 agonist ivuxolimab. These receptors came from an adult with an advanced solid tumor such as melanoma, head and neck, liver or kidney cancer. The CDR3 runs from the conserved cysteine through the conserved F or W. Each record gives: CDR3 DNA, CDR3 protein, J gene, clone size, D gene, V gene. A D gene is named only where the DNA matches it firmly. Size is stated for part of the rows, as once, few or many counts, or as a class when the clone is expanded.

cdr3_nt: TGTGCCAGCAGCTTAGGGGGGACAGGGGATTCACCCCTCCACTTT
cdr3_aa: CASSLGGTGDSPLHF
j_call: TRBJ1-6
clone_size: -
d_call: TRBD1
v_call: TRBV11-3

cdr3_nt: TGTGCCAGCAGCGAGGGGGACAACCAAGAGACCCAGTACTTC
cdr3_aa: CASSEGDNQETQYF
j_call: TRBJ2-5
clone_size: -
d_call: -
v_call: TRBV9

cdr3_nt: TGTGCCAGCAGCTTAGACCACTCTCCTAGAGAGCAGTTCTTC
cdr3_aa: CASSLDHSPREQFF
j_call: TRBJ2-1
clone_size: -
d_call: -
v_call: TRBV11-2

cdr3_nt: TGCGCCAGCAGCTCGAGTTCCGGGACAGGGTCGGGAAACACCATATATTTT
cdr3_aa: CASSSSSGTGSGNTIYF
j_call: TRBJ1-3
clone_size: -
d_call: TRBD1
v_call: TRBV5-1

cdr3_nt: TGCGCCAGCAGGATGGCGGGGGCTGAGGGCTACACCTTC
cdr3_aa: CASRMAGAEGYTF
j_call: TRBJ1-2
clone_size: -
d_call: -
v_call: TRBV5-1

cdr3_nt: TGCGCCAGCAGCTCCGGGGGAGGGGGCGTCTACGAGCAGTACTTC
cdr3_aa: CASSSGGGGVYEQYF
j_call: TRBJ2-7
clone_size: -
d_call: -
v_call: TRBV5-1

cdr3_nt: TGCAGCGTTGAAGATGTGGGGGGAGGTCAGCCCCAGCATTTT
cdr3_aa: CSVEDVGGGQPQHF
j_call: TRBJ1-5
clone_size: -
d_call: -
v_call: TRBV29-1

cdr3_nt: TGTGCCAGCAACCTCTCAGGAAGCAATCAGCCCCAGCATTTT
cdr3_aa: CASNLSGSNQPQHF
j_call: TRBJ1-5
clone_size: -
d_call: -
v_call: TRBV6-1

cdr3_nt: TGCGCCAGCAGCTTGGCGCCAGAAGAGACCCAGTACTTC
cdr3_aa: CASSLAPEETQYF
j_call: TRBJ2-5
clone_size: -
d_call: -
v_call: TRBV5-1

cdr3_nt: TGTGCCAGCAGTTCAACAAACACCGGGGAGCTGTTTTTT
cdr3_aa: CASSSTNTGELFF
j_call: TRBJ2-2
clone_size: once
d_call: -
v_call: TRBV6-6

cdr3_nt: TGTGCCAGTAGTCATCAACAGGGCTCTGAAGCTTTCTTT
cdr3_aa: CASSHQQGSEAFF
j_call: TRBJ1-1
clone_size: -
d_call: -
v_call: TRBV19

cdr3_nt: TGTGCCAGCAGGGAGGGACTCGGGAACACCATATATTTT
cdr3_aa: CASREGLGNTIYF
j_call: TRBJ1-3
clone_size: -
d_call: -
v_call: TRBV6-6

cdr3_nt: TGTGCCAGCAGAACGACAGGATTCCAAGAGACCCAGTACTTC
cdr3_aa: CASRTTGFQETQYF
j_call: TRBJ2-5
clone_size: -
d_call: -
v_call: TRBV6-5

cdr3_nt: TGTGCCAGCAGTTTACAGGGGCATGCTAATGAAAAACTGTTTTTT
cdr3_aa: CASSLQGHANEKLFF
j_call: TRBJ1-4
clone_size: -
d_call: -
v_call: TRBV27

cdr3_nt: TGTGCCAGCAGTGATCGGCTAGCGGGGGGGGCGGAGACCCAGTACTTC
cdr3_aa: CASSDRLAGGAETQYF
j_call: TRBJ2-5
clone_size: -
d_call: TRBD2
v_call: TRBV6-1

cdr3_nt: TGTGCCAGCAGTTACGGACAGGGATTCTACGAGCAGTACTTC
cdr3_aa: CASSYGQGFYEQYF
j_call: TRBJ2-7
clone_size: -
d_call: TRBD1
v_call: TRBV6-6

cdr3_nt: TGTGCCAGCAGTTACGGCGTAAGAAACACTGAAGCTTTCTTT
cdr3_aa: CASSYGVRNTEAFF
j_call: TRBJ1-1
clone_size: -
d_call: -
v_call: TRBV6-6

cdr3_nt: TGCGCCAGCAGCCCCACAGGGGGCTACGAGCAGTACTTC
cdr3_aa: CASSPTGGYEQYF
j_call: TRBJ2-7
clone_size: -
d_call: TRBD1
v_call: TRBV5-1

cdr3_nt: TGTGCCAGCAGCGACCCGATAGGGCGGCCGAATTCACCCCTCCACTTT
cdr3_aa: CASSDPIGRPNSPLHF
j_call: TRBJ1-6
clone_size: -
d_call: -
v_call: TRBV5-6

cdr3_nt: TGTGCCAGCAGCGATGGGACAGTTCCCTACGAGCAGTACTTC
cdr3_aa: CASSDGTVPYEQYF
j_call: TRBJ2-7
clone_size: -
d_call: TRBD1
v_call: TRBV2

cdr3_nt: TGTGCCAGCAGCAAAGGACAGGAAGAGACCCAGTACTTC
cdr3_aa: CASSKGQEETQYF
j_call: TRBJ2-5
clone_size: -
d_call: -
v_call: TRBV21-1

cdr3_nt: TGTGCCAGCAGCTCTATCAGGGCCGAATCTGGAAACACCATATATTTT
cdr3_aa: CASSSIRAESGNTIYF
j_call: TRBJ1-3
clone_size: -
d_call: -
v_call: TRBV7-6

cdr3_nt: TGTGCCAGCAGCCTCGGACCAACCTACGAGCAGTACTTC
cdr3_aa: CASSLGPTYEQYF
j_call: TRBJ2-7
clone_size: -
d_call: -
v_call: TRBV6-5

cdr3_nt: TGTGCCAGCAGCTTAAACCTAGGGACAGACCAAGAGACCCAGTACTTC
cdr3_aa: CASSLNLGTDQETQYF
j_call: TRBJ2-5
clone_size: -
d_call: TRBD1
v_call: TRBV7-7

cdr3_nt: TGTGCCAGCAGCTTAGGGACTAGCGGGGGGAAGACCCAGTACTTC
cdr3_aa: CASSLGTSGGKTQYF
j_call: TRBJ2-5
clone_size: -
d_call: TRBD2
v_call: TRBV7-9

cdr3_nt: TGTGCCAGCAGTGGAAGGACAAGCACAGATACGCAGTATTTT
cdr3_aa: CASSGRTSTDTQYF
j_call: TRBJ2-3
clone_size: -
d_call: -
v_call: TRBV6-1

cdr3_nt: TGCGCCAGCAGTGAGTCACACCCCACAGATACGCAGTATTTT
cdr3_aa: CASSESHPTDTQYF
j_call: TRBJ2-3
clone_size: once
d_call: -
v_call: TRBV10-1

cdr3_nt: TGTGCCAGCACCGATCTTGGACAGGGGGATCAGCCCCAGCATTTT
cdr3_aa: CASTDLGQGDQPQHF
j_call: TRBJ1-5
clone_size: -
d_call: TRBD1
v_call: TRBV6-6

cdr3_nt: TGTGCCAGTCGTGAAAACGCAGATACGCAGTATTTT
cdr3_aa: CASRENADTQYF
j_call: TRBJ2-3
clone_size: few
d_call: -
v_call: TRBV18

cdr3_nt: TGTGCCAGCAGCCCCGGGACTAGCGTCTCCTACAATGAGCAGTTCTTC
cdr3_aa: CASSPGTSVSYNEQFF
j_call: TRBJ2-1
clone_size: -
d_call: TRBD2
v_call: TRBV11-3

cdr3_nt: TGTGCTAGTGGTCCACACATGAGGGGGGAGACCCAGTACTTC
cdr3_aa: CASGPHMRGETQYF
j_call: TRBJ2-5
clone_size: -
d_call: -
v_call: TRBV12-5

cdr3_nt: TGTGCCAGCAGCCAGCTGCCGGGACAGGGGGGGCATGAGCAGTTCTTC
cdr3_aa: CASSQLPGQGGHEQFF
j_call: TRBJ2-1
clone_size: -
d_call: TRBD1
v_call: TRBV5-5

cdr3_nt: TGTGCCAGCCACAAGACGTCCCGGGACAGAAGATATGCAACTAATGAAAAACTGTTTTTT
cdr3_aa: CASHKTSRDRRYATNEKLFF
j_call: TRBJ1-4
clone_size: -
d_call: TRBD1
v_call: TRBV2